Listed here are 26 T cell receptor beta chains from one sample, sequenced in a study of blood T cell repertoires in COVID-19. TCRdb's copy holds only in-frame clones and misses some; the assay was immunoSEQ multiplex PCR. The sample holds about 380,000 clones, about 90% seen once. Sequenced: PBMCs or T cells enriched from blood (not recorded which). The receptors were gathered from a woman younger than 45 who had recovered from COVID-19.

V and J are TRBV9 and TRBJ1-2, with D maybe TRBD1 (5 bases). Germline CDR1 is SGDLS and CDR2 is YYNGEE. Between the trimmed V and J ends, which lost 0 bases and 4 bases, there was a span of 13 bases. The length of the CDR3 is 15 residues. The CDR3 sequence is CASSVEAGISYGYTF. CDR3 sequence (DNA): TGTGCCAGCAGCGTAGAGGCAGGGATTAGCTATGGCTACACCTTC.

J is TRBJ1-2 and V is TRBV5-5, with 7 positions matching TRBD1. CDR3 size: 16 residues. Trimming at V came to 1 base and at J to 4 bases, leaving 10 bases not matched to a gene. Germline CDR1 reads SGHKS; CDR2 reads YYEKEE (reference sequence). This CDR3 reads CASSLSVNRGRYGYTF. CDR3 sequence (DNA): TGTGCCAGCAGCTTGTCGGTCAACAGGGGACGCTATGGCTACACCTTC.

The chain joins TRBV3-1 (or the pseudogene TRBV3-2) to TRBJ2-1; D may be TRBD2 (6 bases). This CDR3 region has 14 residues. V lost 5 bases and J lost 3, with 11 bases in between. From germline, CDR1 is LGHDT and CDR2 YNNKEL (reference sequence). The CDR3 DNA reads TGTGCCAGCAGCTGGAGGGCCGGCTACAATGAGCAGTTCTTC. It codes for CASSWRAGYNEQFF.

The chain recombines TRBV13 with TRBJ2-7; no reliable D call. There are 14 residues in the CDR3. V was pared by 5 bases and J by 2 bases, with 13 bases between. Per germline, CDR1 PRHDT and CDR2 FYEKMQ (reference sequence). CDR3 in DNA: TGTGCCAGCAGCCCCCTGGGCCGAACCTACGAGCAGTACTTC. Its protein product is CASSPLGRTYEQYF.

The J gene is TRBJ1-5, the V gene TRBV11-2; the D gene is possibly TRBD1 (5 bases). The germline V gene encodes CDR1 SGHAT and CDR2 FQNNGV. V was shortened by 4 bases and J by 0 bases, with 10 bases between the two germline ends. The CDR3 has 15 residues. Here the CDR3 reads CASSSDTYSNQPQHF. CDR3 nucleotides: TGTGCCAGCAGCTCGGACACGTATAGCAATCAGCCCCAGCATTTT.

The gene calls are TRBV15 and TRBJ1-6; tentatively, D is TRBD1 (6 bases). The V end lost 0 bases, the J end lost 8 bases, and 11 bases lay between the germline ends. The germline V gene has CDR1 LNHNV and CDR2 YYDKDF (reference sequence). The CDR3 runs to 15 residues. Here the CDR3 DNA reads TGTGCCACCAGCAGAGATCAGGGGAGCTATTCACCCCTCCACTTT. It encodes CATSRDQGSYSPLHF.

The V and J genes are TRBV30 and TRBJ1-5, with unresolved D. The CDR3 extends over 14 amino acids. From germline, CDR1 is GTSNPN and CDR2 SVGIG (reference sequence). Trimming took 1 base from V and 6 from J, leaving 13 bases between them. The CDR3 region has the DNA TGTGCCTGGAGTGCGACAATGGAGGGTCAGCCCCAGCATTTT. This sequence encodes CAWSATMEGQPQHF.

CDR3 sequence (DNA): TGTGCCAGCAGTTACCAATCGTCGGCAGGGAACTATGGCTACACCTTC. Translated: CASSYQSSAGNYGYTF. The chain carries TRBV6-6 and TRBJ1-2; D possibly corresponds to TRBD1 (5 bases). With 2 bases removed from V and 2 bases from J, the gap between germline ends came to 15 bases. The CDR3 loop spans 16 amino acids. Germline V gene data show CDR1 as MNHNY and CDR2 as SVGAGI (reference sequence).

The chain combines TRBV6-1 with TRBJ2-1, with 8 bases fitting TRBD2. Germline CDR1 reads MNHNS; CDR2 reads SASEGT. CDR3 length equals 15 residues. V trimming: 5 bases; J trimming: 7 bases; junction bases outside the gene matches: 10. CDR3 DNA: TGTGCCAGCAGTCCCCCAACGGGAGGGCGGAATGAGCAGTTCTTC. As protein: CASSPPTGGRNEQFF.

The rearrangement joins TRBV9 to TRBJ2-2; possibly TRBD1 for D (6 bases). Per the germline V gene, CDR1 is SGDLS and CDR2 is YYNGEE. V shed 0 bases and J shed 7 bases, with 16 bases lying between them. This CDR3 has 16 amino acids. The CDR3 sequence: CASSVGFQGMGGELFF. In nucleotides, the CDR3 is TGTGCCAGCAGCGTAGGTTTCCAGGGGATGGGCGGGGAGCTGTTTTTT. The full variable domain, completed using reference TRBV9 and TRBJ2-2, is DSGVTQTPKHLITATGQRVTLRCSPRSGDLSVYWYQQSLDQGLQFLIQYYNGEERAKGNILERFSAQQFPDLHSELNLSSLELGDSALYFCASSVGFQGMGGELFFGEGSRLTVL.

For this clone: A single base separates this from a much larger clone, so it may be a read error. V usage is TRBV6-5 and J usage is TRBJ1-4, with a possible D match to TRBD1 (5 bases). CDR1 is MNHEY and CDR2 is SVGAGI in the germline V gene. V was cut by 5 bases and J by 4 bases, with 11 bases left in between. The CDR3 loop spans 14 amino acids. The CDR3 sequence is CASSPRQLNEKLFF. CDR3 nucleotide sequence: TGTGCCAGCAGTCCCCGACAGCTTAATGAAAAACTGTTTTTT.

This chain links TRBV14 with TRBJ2-1, with TRBD2 identical over 12 bases. V shed 10 bases and J 8 bases; nucleotides not matched to a gene: 9. This CDR3 is built from 14 residues. The V gene's germline CDR1 is SGHDN and CDR2 FVKESK. The DNA for the CDR3 is TGTGCCACACATCCTAGCGGGAGGGGGTATGAGCAGTTCTTC. Amino acid sequence: CATHPSGRGYEQFF.

This chain joins TRBV7-8 and TRBJ1-3, with 9 bases matching TRBD1. CDR1 SGHVS and CDR2 FQNEAQ come from the germline V gene. The junction had 4 bases not matched to a gene; V was cut back by 4 bases and J by 3 bases. The CDR3 is made up of 15 amino acids. This chain's CDR3 is CASSSWTGDGNTIYF. The CDR3 DNA is TGTGCCAGCAGCTCCTGGACAGGGGATGGAAACACCATATATTTT.

V is TRBV6-5 and J is TRBJ1-2; tentatively, D is TRBD1 (5 bases). Germline V gene sequence: CDR1 MNHEY, CDR2 SVGAGI. V was clipped by 7 bases and J by 7 bases, with 22 bases between them. CDR3 length equals 15 residues. In nucleotides, the CDR3 is TGTGCCAGCACTACACACACGGGGGGGAGGGCTGGCTACACCTTC. Its protein product is CASTTHTGGRAGYTF.

This chain uses TRBV9 with TRBJ2-3, with TRBD1 matching 9 bases. V was clipped by 0 bases and J by 2 bases; unmatched bases: 4. This CDR3 contains 16 residues. The germline V gene has CDR1 SGDLS and CDR2 YYNGEE. The CDR3 bases are TGTGCCAGCAGCGTAGCTTGGACAGGGGCCACAGATACGCAGTATTTT. Its translation is CASSVAWTGATDTQYF. The variable domain in full, with the rest retrieved from reference TRBV9 and TRBJ2-3, is DSGVTQTPKHLITATGQRVTLRCSPRSGDLSVYWYQQSLDQGLQFLIQYYNGEERAKGNILERFSAQQFPDLHSELNLSSLELGDSALYFCASSVAWTGATDTQYFGPGTRLTVL.

In this sample, this clone turned up a few times. The V gene is TRBV5-1, the J gene TRBJ2-5, with 10 bases fitting TRBD2. Germline V lookup: CDR1 SGHRS, CDR2 YFSETQ. Germline trimming cut 4 bases from V and 5 bases from J; bases unmatched to any gene: 5. This CDR3 has 14 amino acids. The CDR3, as DNA: TGCGCCAGCAGCGACCTAGCGGGAGACGAGACCCAGTACTTC. This codes for CASSDLAGDETQYF.

There are many counts of this clone. The chain uses TRBV10-3 and TRBJ2-1; 9 bases align to TRBD2. CDR1 is ENHRY, CDR2 SYGVKD, per germline. Unmatched junction bases numbered 8, after V lost 0 bases and J lost 5 bases. The CDR3 covers 17 residues. CDR3 in DNA: TGTGCCATCAGTGAGTCGATGGCTAGCGGGGATCACAATGAGCAGTTCTTC. Translation: CAISESMASGDHNEQFF.

The DNA for the CDR3 is TGTGCCAGCAGCGTAGGTGGCGGTTCGATAACTCGAAACACCATATATTTT. Its protein is CASSVGGGSITRNTIYF. The chain carries TRBV9 and TRBJ1-3, with D hard to call. CDR1 and CDR2 from the germline V gene are SGDLS and YYNGEE. The CDR3 sequence is 17 residues long. Trimming pared 0 bases from V and 5 bases from J, leaving 18 bases between. The variable domain in full, completed from reference TRBV9 and TRBJ1-3, reads DSGVTQTPKHLITATGQRVTLRCSPRSGDLSVYWYQQSLDQGLQFLIQYYNGEERAKGNILERFSAQQFPDLHSELNLSSLELGDSALYFCASSVGGGSITRNTIYFGEGSWLTVV.

The J gene is TRBJ1-1, the V gene TRBV5-1, with D hard to call. Trimming shortened V by 7 bases and J by 0 bases, and 10 bases separated the two germline ends. CDR1 and CDR2 from the germline V gene are SGHRS and YFSETQ. The CDR3 spans 13 residues. The CDR3 DNA follows: TGCGCCAGCTCTCAAGCCTTGAACACTGAAGCTTTCTTT. Amino acid sequence: CASSQALNTEAFF.

The chain uses TRBV9 and TRBJ2-7; the D gene is possibly TRBD2 (5 bases). In germline, CDR1 is SGDLS, CDR2 YYNGEE. The V and J ends lost 0 bases and 2 bases respectively, with 9 bases between them. This CDR3 comprises 14 residues. The DNA for the CDR3 is TGTGCCAGCAGCGTAGCCCACGGGACCTACGAGCAGTACTTC. Its protein product is CASSVAHGTYEQYF. Full variable domain (missing parts from reference TRBV9 and TRBJ2-7): DSGVTQTPKHLITATGQRVTLRCSPRSGDLSVYWYQQSLDQGLQFLIQYYNGEERAKGNILERFSAQQFPDLHSELNLSSLELGDSALYFCASSVAHGTYEQYFGPGTRLTVT.

This clone was counted once. The CDR3 DNA reads as TGTGCCAGCAGTCGGGATCCCTATAATTCACCCCTCCACTTT. It encodes CASSRDPYNSPLHF. The V and J genes are TRBV28 and TRBJ1-6; D is unresolved. Trimming shortened V by 5 bases and J by 2 bases, and 7 bases separated the two germline ends. Germline CDR1 is MDHEN and CDR2 is SYDVKM. The CDR3 is 14 residues long.

Remarks on this clone: Other nucleotide sequences in the sample specify the same CDR3. The chain carries TRBV9 and TRBJ2-3, with TRBD2 matching over 8 bases. J was trimmed by 2 bases and V by 2 bases; bases with no gene match: 4. Looked up from germline, CDR1 is SGDLS and CDR2 is YYNGEE. The CDR3 loop spans 15 amino acids. The CDR3 coding sequence is TGTGCCAGCAGCGTTTCCGGGGGGGCCACAGATACGCAGTATTTT. This translates into CASSVSGGATDTQYF.

In this sample, this clone turned up once. The V and J genes are TRBV19 and TRBJ1-5; the match to TRBD1 covers 9 bases. Germline-derived CDR1 and CDR2 are LNHDA and SQIVND (reference sequence). V lost 4 bases, J lost 15 bases, and 4 bases stayed unmatched. The CDR3 spans 11 residues. The DNA of the CDR3 is TGTGCCAGTAGTAACCGGGACAGGGCGCATTTT. Protein product: CASSNRDRAHF. Looking up the rest from reference TRBV19 and TRBJ1-5 gives the full variable domain: DGGITQSPKYLFRKEGQNVTLSCEQNLNHDAMYWYRQDPGQGLRLIYYSQIVNDFQKGDIAEGYSVSREKKESFPLTVTSAQKNPTAFYLCASSNRDRAHFGDGTRLSIL.

V usage is TRBV5-1 and J usage is TRBJ1-5; TRBD1 might be the D (6 bases). CDR1 and CDR2 (germline): SGHRS, YFSETQ. CDR3 length: 14 residues. V dropped 4 bases and J dropped 4 bases, with 12 bases sitting between them. CDR3 residues: CASSPGQINQPQHF. DNA for the CDR3: TGCGCCAGCAGCCCTGGACAGATTAATCAGCCCCAGCATTTT.

This chain connects TRBV7-2 to TRBJ1-5; no clear D. The CDR3 is 13 residues long. V was clipped by 4 bases and J by 7 bases, with 11 bases between them. Germline V CDR1 and CDR2: SGHTA, FQGNSA. CDR3 amino acids: CASSSEGGQPQHF. For the CDR3, the DNA is TGTGCCAGCAGCTCGGAAGGAGGGCAGCCCCAGCATTTT.

This chain joins TRBV7-9 and TRBJ1-2; D unclear. Germline V lookup: CDR1 SEHNR, CDR2 FQNEAQ (reference sequence). V was clipped by 1 base and J by 4 bases, with 7 bases between them. This CDR3 is 13 amino acids long. The DNA for the CDR3 is TGTGCCAGCAGCTTAGGCGCTAGCTATGGCTACACCTTC. It encodes CASSLGASYGYTF.